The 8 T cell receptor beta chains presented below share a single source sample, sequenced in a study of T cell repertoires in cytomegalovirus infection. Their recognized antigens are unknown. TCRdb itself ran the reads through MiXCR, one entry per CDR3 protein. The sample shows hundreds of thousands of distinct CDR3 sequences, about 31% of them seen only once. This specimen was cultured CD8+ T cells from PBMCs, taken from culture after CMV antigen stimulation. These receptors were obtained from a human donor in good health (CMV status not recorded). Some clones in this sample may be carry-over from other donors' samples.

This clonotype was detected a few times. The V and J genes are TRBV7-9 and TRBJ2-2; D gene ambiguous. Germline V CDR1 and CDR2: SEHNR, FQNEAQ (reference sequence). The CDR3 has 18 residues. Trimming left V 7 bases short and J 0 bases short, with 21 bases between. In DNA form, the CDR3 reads TGTGCCAGCACCCCAAGCACCCGGCGACAAACGAACACCGGGGAGCTGTTTTTT. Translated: CASTPSTRRQTNTGELFF.

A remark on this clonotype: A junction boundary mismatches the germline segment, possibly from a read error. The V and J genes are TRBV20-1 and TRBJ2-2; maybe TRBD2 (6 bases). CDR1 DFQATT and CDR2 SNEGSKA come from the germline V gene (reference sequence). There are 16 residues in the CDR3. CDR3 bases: TGTAGTGCTAGAGAGATGAGACTAGCGAACACCGGGGAGCTGTTTTTT. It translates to CSAREMRLANTGELFF.

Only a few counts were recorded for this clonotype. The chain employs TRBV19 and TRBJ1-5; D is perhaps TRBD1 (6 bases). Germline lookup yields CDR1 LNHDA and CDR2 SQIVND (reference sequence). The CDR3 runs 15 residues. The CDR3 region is CVRRPLGGTNQPQHF. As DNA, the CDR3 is TGTGTCAGAAGACCTTTAGGCGGGACAAATCAGCCCCAGCATTTT.

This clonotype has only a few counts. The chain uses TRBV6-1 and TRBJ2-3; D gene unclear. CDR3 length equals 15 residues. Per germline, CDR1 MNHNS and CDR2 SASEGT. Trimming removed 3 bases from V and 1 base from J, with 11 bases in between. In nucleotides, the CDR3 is TGTGCCAGCAGTGATAGCTTGTACGGCACAGATACGCAGTATTTT. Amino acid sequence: CASSDSLYGTDTQYF.

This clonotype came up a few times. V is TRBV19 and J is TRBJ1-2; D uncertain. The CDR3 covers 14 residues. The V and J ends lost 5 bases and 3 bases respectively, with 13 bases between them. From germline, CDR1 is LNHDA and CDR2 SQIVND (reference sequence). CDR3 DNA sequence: TGTGCCAGTAGTGGCCCGACACTGCACTATGGCTACACCTTC. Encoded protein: CASSGPTLHYGYTF.

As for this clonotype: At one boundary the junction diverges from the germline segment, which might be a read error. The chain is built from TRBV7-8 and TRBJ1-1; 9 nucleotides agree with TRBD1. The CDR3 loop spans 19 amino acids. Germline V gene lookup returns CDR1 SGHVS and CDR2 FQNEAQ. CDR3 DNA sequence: TGTGCCAGCAGCCCGCGGGATTACAGGGGGCGCCGATCGGACACTAAAGCTTTCTTT. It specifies CASSPRDYRGRRSDTKAFF.

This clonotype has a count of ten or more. CDR3 sequence reads: CAISETTENTEAFF. The CDR3 nucleotides read TGTGCCATCAGTGAGACGACAGAGAACACTGAAGCTTTCTTT. The chain joins TRBV10-3 to TRBJ1-1; TRBD1 might be the D (5 bases). Germline assignment: CDR1 ENHRY and CDR2 SYGVKD. CDR3 length: 14 residues. V was clipped by 2 bases and J by 1 base, with 8 bases between them.

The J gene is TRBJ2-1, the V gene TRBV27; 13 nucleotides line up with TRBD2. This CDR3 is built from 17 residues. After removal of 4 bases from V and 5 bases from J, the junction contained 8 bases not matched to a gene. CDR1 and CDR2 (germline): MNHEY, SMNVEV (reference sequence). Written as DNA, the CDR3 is TGTGCCAGCAGTTCGCCGGGACTAGCGGGAAACCACAATGAGCAGTTCTTC. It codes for CASSSPGLAGNHNEQFF.